This TCR beta chain was sequenced for a study of shared clonotypes between healthy human individuals. Study-level results: About 5% of naive CD4 clonotypes were common to several donors.

Repertoires were generated with immunoSEQ multiplex PCR, while TCRdb's copy carries only in-frame clones and drops some. This repertoire shows millions of clones, 85% to 95% found once; its top ten account for more than 0.1%. The germline gives CDR1 ENHRY, CDR2 SYGVKD. V lost 7 bases, J lost 6 bases, and 4 bases stayed unmatched. The CDR3 runs to 13 residues. Note on this clone: Its antigen is undetermined.

What was sequenced was naive CD4+ T cells sorted from blood. Subset given: CD45RA+ positively selected. This sequence was found in a man aged 18 to 30 in good health. The chain is built from TRBV10-3 and TRBJ2-2; 8 bases line up with TRBD1. The CDR3 nucleotides read TGTGCCATCACGGCAGGGGGCCCCGGGGAGCTGTTTTTT. Translating it yields CAITAGGPGELFF.